This TCR beta chain was sequenced for a study of blood T cell repertoires in COVID-19. The sample holds one count of this clone. The CDR3 consists of 17 residues. V lost 4 bases and J lost 4, with 23 bases in between. Germline lookup yields CDR1 SGHDT and CDR2 YYEEEE. This table comes from immunoSEQ multiplex PCR, and its TCRdb copy is limited to in-frame clones, with some not included. The table lists under 35,000 clones, 85% to 90% of them singletons. The sequenced material came from peripheral blood. The V and J genes are TRBV5-6 and TRBJ1-2; maybe TRBD1 (5 bases). This receptor was taken from a human donor in a cohort sampled during active COVID-19. CDR3 nucleotides: TGTGCCAGCAGCAGCTTCACAGGTCGGGGGGATCGCTATGGCTACACCTTC. Encoded protein: CASSSFTGRGDRYGYTF.